The entry below gives a single TCR beta chain sequence along with its context. What it recognizes is unknown. This sample was included in a study of blood T cells in healthy people across ages. Broader study findings: The study lacked donor CMV status, which possibly confounded expanded clonotype changes.

A J-beta primer mix and a sample-barcoded 5' primer were used in a second PCR of roughly 7 to 12 cycles. The template-switch adaptor, which had 12 random nucleotides, put a tag on each cDNA molecule. In TCRdb, the 5' RACE reads were re-called with MiXCR into one record per CDR3 protein. The sample consists of about 760,000 distinct CDR3 sequences, more than 55% of them appearing once. Each of the donors had 8 to 10 milliliters of peripheral blood drawn into EDTA-treated Vacutainer tubes. Per sample, at least 6 micrograms of total RNA were extracted. Trimming took 1 base from V and 1 from J, leaving 12 bases between them. Germline values: CDR1 SGHRS, CDR2 YFSETQ. This CDR3 has 15 residues.

The sequence derives from a man in his forties in good health. Sequencing was done on a sample of blood. The chain links TRBV5-1 to TRBJ2-7; possibly TRBD2 for D (6 bases). In DNA form, the CDR3 reads TGCGCCAGCAGCTTGTTAACGGGAGCTTCCTACGAGCAGTACTTC. As protein: CASSLLTGASYEQYF. The whole variable domain, remainder taken from reference TRBV5-1 and TRBJ2-7, is KAGVTQTPRYLIKTRGQQVTLSCSPISGHRSVSWYQQTPGQGLQFLFEYFSETQRNKGNFPGRFSGRQFSNSRSEMNVSTLELGDSALYLCASSLLTGASYEQYFGPGTRLTVT.